What follows are 23 T cell receptor beta chains derived from one specimen sequenced in a study of cytomegalovirus exposure and HLA in healthy donors (dated by TCRdb to about 2017). Libraries were made using the immunoSEQ multiplex PCR assay. For the multiplex PCR, a mixture combining 60 forward primers for TCR Vbeta segments and 13 reverse primers for TCR Jbeta segments was used. Held by TCRdb, this immuneACCESS table contains in-frame sequences only and omits some clones. Under half of the omission traces to an unresolved V gene where checked; the cause of the rest is unknown. This sample holds roughly 260,000 clones; roughly 81% were observed only once. The ten largest make up 2% to 2.5% of the sample. The sequenced sample consisted of PBMCs. The receptors come from a woman in her thirties or forties in good health and CMV-seropositive.

The chain joins TRBV7-8 to TRBJ1-5; D call uncertain. V lost 2 bases to trimming and J lost 7 bases, with 6 bases between them. The CDR3 runs 12 residues. CDR1 is SGHVS, CDR2 FQNEAQ, per germline. The chain's CDR3 is CASSLMEQPQHF. The DNA for the CDR3 is TGTGCCAGCAGCTTAATGGAGCAGCCCCAGCATTTT.

The chain joins TRBV4-1 to TRBJ1-6, with D possibly being TRBD1 (6 bases). Germline assignment: CDR1 MGHRA and CDR2 YSYEKL. The V end lost 0 bases, the J end lost 4 bases, and 13 bases lay between the germline ends. The CDR3 consists of 17 residues. The CDR3 DNA reads TGCGCCAGCAGCCAAGAAGCAGGGGTCCCTTATAATTCACCCCTCCACTTT. Translating gives CASSQEAGVPYNSPLHF.

V usage is TRBV29-1 and J usage is TRBJ2-7; maybe TRBD2 (6 bases). CDR3 length equals 12 residues. Germline loops: CDR1 SQVTM, CDR2 ANQGSEA. The V and J ends lost 5 bases and 0 bases respectively, with 8 bases between them. CDR3 sequence (DNA): TGCAGCGTTCTCGGGAGCTCCTACGAGCAGTACTTC. This encodes CSVLGSSYEQYF.

The chain joins TRBV19 to TRBJ1-5; 7 nucleotides match TRBD1. The CDR3 loop spans 18 amino acids. With V trimmed by 0 bases and J by 2 bases, 10 bases remained unmatched. Looked up from germline, CDR1 is LNHDA and CDR2 is SQIVND (reference sequence). The CDR3 loop reads CASSIENRGVLGNQPQHF. Written as DNA, the CDR3 is TGTGCCAGTAGTATAGAAAACAGGGGTGTATTGGGCAATCAGCCCCAGCATTTT.

The chain is built from TRBV19 and TRBJ1-2; TRBD1 is a possible D gene (5 bases). Trimming removed 7 bases from V and 4 bases from J, with 13 bases in between. This CDR3 is built from 13 residues. Germline V gene data show CDR1 as LNHDA and CDR2 as SQIVND (reference sequence). CDR3 sequence reads: CASMPGVLYGYTF. For the CDR3, the DNA is TGTGCCAGTATGCCGGGGGTTCTCTATGGCTACACCTTC. Based on the CDR3 plus reference TRBV19 and TRBJ1-2, the full variable domain is DGGITQSPKYLFRKEGQNVTLSCEQNLNHDAMYWYRQDPGQGLRLIYYSQIVNDFQKGDIAEGYSVSREKKESFPLTVTSAQKNPTAFYLCASMPGVLYGYTFGSGTRLTVV.

This chain uses TRBV27 with TRBJ1-5; D may be TRBD1 (5 bases). The CDR3 consists of 15 residues. The V end lost 6 bases, the J end lost 3 bases, and 15 bases lay between the germline ends. CDR1 MNHEY and CDR2 SMNVEV come from the germline V gene (reference sequence). CDR3 sequence (DNA): TGTGCCAGCAGCCAAGAGTGGGGGGTCAATCAGCCCCAGCATTTT. It codes for CASSQEWGVNQPQHF.

This chain links TRBV7-2 with TRBJ2-3, with 12 positions matching TRBD2. Germline trimming cut 4 bases from V and 2 bases from J; bases unmatched to any gene: 13. Looked up from germline, CDR1 is SGHTA and CDR2 is FQGNSA. The CDR3 loop spans 19 amino acids. The CDR3 DNA reads TGTGCCAGCAGCTATCTAAACGGTCTAGCGGGAGGGCCCACAGATACGCAGTATTTT. Protein product: CASSYLNGLAGGPTDTQYF.

The rearrangement uses TRBV12-5 and TRBJ1-2; 8 bases match TRBD1. Trimming removed 6 bases from V and 0 bases from J; junction bases left unmatched: 6. CDR1 and CDR2 (germline): LGHNT, FRNRAP. The CDR3 consists of 15 residues. CDR3 bases: TGTGCTAGTGGCCGACAGGGGTCGCCTAACTATGGCTACACCTTC. Encoded protein: CASGRQGSPNYGYTF.

The chain recombines TRBV5-1 with TRBJ1-1; D unresolved. From germline, CDR1 is SGHRS and CDR2 YFSETQ. The CDR3 runs 11 residues. CDR3 nucleotide sequence: TGCTCGTCCAGGCCGACGCTGAGTGCTTTCTTT. Protein: CSSRPTLSAFF.

The chain carries TRBV4-3 and TRBJ2-1; the match to TRBD2 covers 12 bases. There are 16 residues in the CDR3. Trimming removed 1 base from V and 9 bases from J; junction bases left unmatched: 7. Germline assignment: CDR1 LGHNA and CDR2 YSLEER. CDR3 amino acids: CASSQGTSGIYVEQFF. CDR3 coding DNA: TGCGCCAGCAGCCAAGGGACTAGCGGGATCTACGTTGAGCAGTTCTTC.

The gene calls are TRBV19 and TRBJ2-7; a weak D match, TRBD1 (6 bases). Germline CDR1 is LNHDA and CDR2 is SQIVND (reference sequence). The V gene lost 4 bases and the J gene lost 10 bases, with 29 bases spanning the gap. CDR3 length equals 17 residues. CDR3 loop: CASSTDPRQAVRRIQYF. CDR3 bases: TGTGCCAGTAGTACCGACCCCCGACAGGCCGTTCGGCGTATCCAGTACTTC.

The chain uses TRBV6-6 and TRBJ2-7; the match to TRBD2 covers 9 bases. Germline V gene lookup returns CDR1 MNHNY and CDR2 SVGAGI (reference sequence). The CDR3 is 14 residues long. J gave up 3 bases and V 8 bases, and 8 bases lay outside the gene matches. CDR3 region: CASRETSGFYEQYF. The CDR3 DNA reads as TGTGCCAGCCGTGAGACTAGCGGTTTCTACGAGCAGTACTTC.

The chain carries TRBV30 and TRBJ2-2, with 14 bases identical to TRBD2. Germline trimming cut 3 bases from V and 1 base from J; bases unmatched to any gene: 7. From germline, CDR1 is GTSNPN and CDR2 SVGIG (reference sequence). The CDR3 totals 18 residues. CDR3 nucleotides: TGTGCCTGGAGGGCCGGGACTAGCGGGAGCCGGAACACCGGGGAGCTGTTTTTT. Encoded protein: CAWRAGTSGSRNTGELFF.

CDR3 DNA: TGCAGCGCCAACAGGGCCCCCAATGAGCAGTTCTTC. Encoded protein: CSANRAPNEQFF. This chain connects TRBV29-1 to TRBJ2-1; maybe TRBD1 (6 bases). The CDR3 is made up of 12 amino acids. V shed 7 bases and J shed 6 bases, with 13 bases lying between them. Germline-derived CDR1 and CDR2 are SQVTM and ANQGSEA.

This chain connects TRBV4-3 to TRBJ2-1; perhaps TRBD2 as D (6 bases). The germline gives CDR1 LGHNA, CDR2 YSLEER. There are 16 residues in the CDR3. The V and J ends lost 1 base and 1 base respectively, with 11 bases between them. CDR3 residues: CASSQGAGTSYNEQFF. CDR3 coding DNA: TGCGCCAGCAGCCAAGGCGCGGGGACTTCCTACAATGAGCAGTTCTTC.

The rearrangement uses TRBV7-9 and TRBJ2-5; the D is unclear. The CDR3 sequence is 14 residues long. Trimming shortened V by 5 bases and J by 5 bases, and 15 bases separated the two germline ends. Germline V CDR1 and CDR2: SEHNR, FQNEAQ (reference sequence). The CDR3 region has the DNA TGTGCCAGCAGCCTCCCGTTTCCGAGGGAGACCCAGTACTTC. Translated, it gives CASSLPFPRETQYF.

This clone was counted between two and nine times. CDR3 sequence reads: CAWSVVARTGELFF. CDR3 in DNA: TGTGCCTGGAGTGTAGTAGCGAGGACCGGGGAGCTGTTTTTT. The chain employs TRBV30 and TRBJ2-2, with D perhaps matching TRBD2 (5 bases). The CDR3 sequence is 14 residues long. V lost 0 bases to trimming and J lost 5 bases, with 10 bases between them. Germline V lookup: CDR1 GTSNPN, CDR2 SVGIG (reference sequence).

The chain recombines TRBV9 with TRBJ2-7, with D possibly being TRBD1 (5 bases). This CDR3 region has 17 residues. V was pared by 0 bases and J by 0 bases, with 16 bases between. The germline CDR1 and CDR2 sequences are SGDLS and YYNGEE. The CDR3 region has the DNA TGTGCCAGCAGCGTAGCGGCTACGACAGTGAGCTCCTACGAGCAGTACTTC. It translates to CASSVAATTVSSYEQYF.

The J gene is TRBJ2-5, the V gene TRBV11-3; D remains ambiguous. V lost 1 base to trimming and J lost 4 bases, with 4 bases between them. CDR1 is SGHNT, CDR2 YENEEA, per germline. This CDR3 spans 12 amino acids. The CDR3: CASSLGAETQYF. The CDR3 DNA reads TGTGCCAGCAGCTTAGGGGCAGAGACCCAGTACTTC.

The chain links TRBV4-3 to TRBJ2-1, with 9 positions matching TRBD2. Trimming cost V 0 bases and J 8 bases; bases outside gene matches: 11. The CDR3 is made up of 17 amino acids. Germline CDR1 reads LGHNA; CDR2 reads YSLEER. CDR3 nucleotides: TGCGCCAGCAGCCAAGAAGGGTATAGCGGGAGAAACTATGAGCAGTTCTTC. Its translation: CASSQEGYSGRNYEQFF.

V and J are TRBV19 and TRBJ1-2, with 9 positions matching TRBD1. Germline CDR1 is LNHDA and CDR2 is SQIVND (reference sequence). CDR3 length: 16 residues. V was clipped by 8 bases and J by 8 bases; unmatched bases: 18. CDR3: CASRKEGQGRSSGYTF. The CDR3 bases are TGTGCCAGTCGGAAAGAGGGACAGGGAAGGTCTAGCGGCTACACCTTC. Complete variable domain (other parts from reference TRBV19 and TRBJ1-2): DGGITQSPKYLFRKEGQNVTLSCEQNLNHDAMYWYRQDPGQGLRLIYYSQIVNDFQKGDIAEGYSVSREKKESFPLTVTSAQKNPTAFYLCASRKEGQGRSSGYTFGSGTRLTVV.

The V and J genes are TRBV28 and TRBJ2-7, with D unclear. The V and J ends lost 5 bases and 1 base respectively, with 12 bases between them. The CDR3 runs to 14 residues. In germline, CDR1 is MDHEN, CDR2 SYDVKM. The CDR3 bases are TGTGCCAGCAGTAGCGCCTCGGAGTCCTACGAGCAGTACTTC. Translation: CASSSASESYEQYF.

This clone occurred a few times. This chain connects TRBV6-1 to TRBJ2-1, with 7 bases that match TRBD1. V dropped 8 bases and J dropped 8; count of bases not matched to a gene: 12. This CDR3 is built from 14 residues. Germline V gene data show CDR1 as MNHNS and CDR2 as SASEGT. Written as DNA, the CDR3 is TGTGCCAGCTCCCCGGACAGGAATGACCATGAGCAGTTCTTC. This encodes CASSPDRNDHEQFF.